Sequencing of this TCR beta chain was carried out in a study of STAT5B mutations in CD4+ large granular lymphocyte leukemia. Points from the study as a whole: Data were not HLA-matched across samples. Compared with healthy controls (2/35), patient top clones favored TRBV06 (8/27). Patient CD4-sorted repertoires stayed more clonal than healthy ones after leukemic-clone removal.

This was a survey-level run. Sequencing used immunoSEQ multiplex PCR; TCRdb keeps in-frame clones, though not all of them. Here the sample spans under 35,000 clones, about 65% being singletons. This CDR3 spans 16 amino acids. In germline, CDR1 is SGDLS, CDR2 YYNGEE. The J segment lost 8 bases and the V segment lost 4 bases, leaving 16 bases of the junction unmatched. Turning to this clone: Its antigen is unknown.

This TCR came from a human donor in good health. The sample was CD4+ T cells from blood buffy coats. The chain links TRBV9 to TRBJ2-3; 7 bases map to TRBD2. This CDR3 is CASSHQVGRDEGTQYF. The CDR3 coding sequence is TGTGCCAGCAGCCACCAGGTGGGGAGGGATGAGGGTACGCAGTATTTT.